A single T cell receptor (beta chain) is shown here with its context. V lost 0 bases and J lost 4, with 9 bases in between. This CDR3 has 15 amino acids. The germline V gene has CDR1 SGHTA and CDR2 FQGNSA. The data are from a study of technical replicates of blood from several donors. The protocol was immunoSEQ multiplex PCR, while the TCRdb copy is restricted to in-frame clones and leaves out a portion. This sample has around 60,000 clones, with 85% to 95% found just once. V and J are TRBV7-2 and TRBJ1-4; D is possibly TRBD1 (5 bases). The source is a human donor in good health. Some clones in this sample may be carry-over from other donors' samples. Input material: PBMCs. DNA of the CDR3: TGTGCCAGCAGCTTAGCCCGGCAGGGTAATGAAAAACTGTTTTTT. Translating gives CASSLARQGNEKLFF.